This TCR beta chain was sequenced for a study of cytomegalovirus exposure and HLA in healthy donors. As for the study in general: Earlier findings included nearly 120 million unique TCR beta sequences obtained from 150 million to 200 million T cells.

The CDR3 covers 18 residues. Study-level results: One variant, a missense change in DCLRE1C, was linked in a later analysis to TCR beta V- and J-gene trimming.

The PCR had 60 Vbeta and 13 Jbeta primers. Here immunoSEQ multiplex PCR was the method, and the copy in TCRdb shows in-frame clones only, minus some. The table lists approximately 130,000 clones, around three quarters of them singletons. A remark on this clone: Its antigen remains unknown.

Sequenced: PBMCs. The chain couples TRBV21-1 to TRBJ2-6; no DNA check was done on the table's D call, TRBD1. TRBV21-1 counts as a pseudogene. This clonotype was sampled from a man younger than 35 in good health and CMV-seropositive. In DNA form, the CDR3 reads TGTGCCAGCAGTGCCCGACAGGGGTCGCGCTCTGGGGCCAACGTCCTGACTTTC. It specifies CASSARQGSRSGANVLTF.